Given below is one T cell receptor (beta chain) in context. Antigen specificity is unknown. The sample is drawn from a study of T cell responses to AZD1222 COVID-19 vaccine. Deletions cut 1 base from V and 1 base from J, with 5 bases between. Germline CDR1 is GTSNPN and CDR2 is SVGIG (reference sequence). CDR3 size: 12 residues. Study findings and constraints: Donors skewed white British and female; clonal diversity was possibly underestimated. Spike-specific TCR repertoires showed rising breadth and depth after two AZD1222 doses. Nearly half of spike-specific TCRs reportedly target variant regions that are unmutated in the B.1.351 and B.1.1.7 variants. AZD1222 recipients seropositive at baseline numbered only 5 to 7.

Assay: immunoSEQ multiplex PCR; the TCRdb copy retains only in-frame clones and omits some. The data show more than 80,000 clones, 80% to 90% seen once. This TCR was recovered from an adult who received the AZD1222 COVID-19 vaccine. Here the sequenced sample was peripheral blood, taken 28 days after the second AZD1222 dose. The chain employs TRBV30 and TRBJ2-7; D is unresolved. The CDR3 is CAWSGGSYEQYF. The CDR3, as DNA: TGTGCCTGGAGTGGGGGATCCTACGAGCAGTACTTC.